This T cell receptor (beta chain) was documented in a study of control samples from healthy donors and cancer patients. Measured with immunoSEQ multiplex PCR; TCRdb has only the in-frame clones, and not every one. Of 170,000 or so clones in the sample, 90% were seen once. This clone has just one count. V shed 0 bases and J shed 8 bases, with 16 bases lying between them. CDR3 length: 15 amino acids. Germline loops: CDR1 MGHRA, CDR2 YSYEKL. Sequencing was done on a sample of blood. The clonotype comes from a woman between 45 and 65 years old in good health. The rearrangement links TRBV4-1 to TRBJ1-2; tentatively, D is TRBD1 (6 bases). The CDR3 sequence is CASSQERGALAGYTF. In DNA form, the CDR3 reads TGCGCCAGCAGCCAAGAGAGGGGGGCTCTAGCGGGCTACACCTTC.